Shown below are 32 T cell receptor beta chains from a single sample sequenced in a study of cytomegalovirus exposure and HLA in healthy donors. The study ran its PCR with 60 Vbeta and 13 Jbeta primers. TCRdb's table, derived via immunoSEQ multiplex PCR, lists solely in-frame clones and lacks some. The sample holds 300,000 or so clones; just under 85% are singletons and the top ten take approximately 2%. Sequences were obtained from PBMCs. Receptors were obtained from a woman aged 35 to 49 in good health and CMV-seropositive.

The chain recombines TRBV5-1 with TRBJ2-7; TRBD1 matches at 9 bases. Per the germline V gene, CDR1 is SGHRS and CDR2 is YFSETQ. This CDR3 spans 15 amino acids. V gave up 5 bases and J gave up 11 bases; unmatched junction bases: 17. The CDR3 protein is CASRPTGTGRTGEYF. The CDR3 nucleotides read TGCGCCAGCAGACCTACCGGGACAGGGAGAACCGGAGAGTACTTC.

The J gene is TRBJ2-3, the V gene TRBV7-2; 11 nucleotides align to TRBD2. Germline V gene data show CDR1 as SGHTA and CDR2 as FQGNSA. After removal of 4 bases from V and 0 bases from J, the junction contained 6 bases not matched to a gene. The CDR3 loop spans 17 amino acids. CDR3 bases: TGTGCCAGCAGCTCCACTAGCGGGAGTATCAGCACAGATACGCAGTATTTT. This encodes CASSSTSGSISTDTQYF.

The gene calls are TRBV10-1 and TRBJ2-1; TRBD1 agrees at 8 bases. This CDR3 has 15 amino acids. The germline V gene encodes CDR1 WNHNN and CDR2 SYGVQD (reference sequence). V was clipped by 5 bases and J by 6 bases; unmatched bases: 9. As DNA, the CDR3 is TGCGCCAGCAGTCGTGATCATGACAGGGGCAATGAGCAGTTCTTC. It codes for CASSRDHDRGNEQFF.

The V call is TRBV19, the J call TRBJ1-1, with D perhaps TRBD1 (5 bases). CDR1 and CDR2 (germline): LNHDA, SQIVND (reference sequence). The CDR3 is made up of 15 amino acids. V shed 3 bases and J shed 0 bases, with 11 bases lying between them. The DNA for the CDR3 is TGTGCCAGTAGTATTATAGGACATATGAACACTGAAGCTTTCTTT. Residues: CASSIIGHMNTEAFF.

This chain connects TRBV28 to TRBJ2-7; 7 positions match TRBD1. V lost 6 bases to trimming and J lost 1 base; unmatched junction nucleotides: 27. This CDR3 is 21 amino acids long. CDR1 is MDHEN, CDR2 SYDVKM, per germline. CDR3 coding DNA: TGTGCCAGCAGCTCAACTACCTACAGGGGAACCTACCCCCAGATATCCTACGAGCAGTACTTC. This translates into CASSSTTYRGTYPQISYEQYF.

V and J are TRBV11-3 and TRBJ2-7; 13 bases match TRBD2. V was pared by 5 bases and J by 6 bases, with 10 bases of the junction left unmatched. This CDR3 region has 16 residues. The germline V gene has CDR1 SGHNT and CDR2 YENEEA. CDR3 bases: TGTGCCAGCAGCACTGGGACTAGCGGGGCCCCCCGCGAGCAGTACTTC. This codes for CASSTGTSGAPREQYF.

The chain carries TRBV19 and TRBJ1-5; 12 bases line up with TRBD1. This CDR3 spans 17 amino acids. Germline trimming cut 6 bases from V and 4 bases from J; bases unmatched to any gene: 10. Germline V CDR1 and CDR2: LNHDA, SQIVND (reference sequence). CDR3 residues: CASRGTGGAGGNQPQHF. The CDR3 nucleotides read TGTGCCAGTAGGGGGACAGGGGGCGCAGGAGGGAATCAGCCCCAGCATTTT.

This clone turned up a few times. This chain links TRBV6-5 with TRBJ2-1, with a possible D match to TRBD2 (5 bases). V gave up 2 bases and J gave up 6 bases, with 17 bases separating them. CDR3 length: 16 amino acids. Germline loops: CDR1 MNHEY, CDR2 SVGAGI. The chain's CDR3 is CASSYPSSNGVNEQFF. For the CDR3, the DNA is TGTGCCAGCAGTTACCCGTCTAGCAACGGGGTCAATGAGCAGTTCTTC.

The chain couples TRBV29-1 to TRBJ2-1; no definite D call. The CDR3 has 10 residues. Germline V gene sequence: CDR1 SQVTM, CDR2 ANQGSEA. The germline V and J ends were trimmed by 6 bases and 9 bases, with 9 bases remaining between them. The CDR3 bases are TGCAGCGTCTCCCCCCCTGAGCAGTTCTTC. Amino acid sequence: CSVSPPEQFF.

The rearrangement joins TRBV19 to TRBJ1-1; 9 nucleotides match TRBD1. Germline V gene sequence: CDR1 LNHDA, CDR2 SQIVND (reference sequence). J was trimmed by 3 bases and V by 4 bases; bases with no gene match: 3. The CDR3 extends over 14 amino acids. The CDR3 is CASSRGQGDTEAFF. The CDR3 bases are TGTGCCAGTAGTAGGGGACAGGGAGACACTGAAGCTTTCTTT.

This clone is a singleton in its sample. The genes are TRBV27 and TRBJ2-7, with 8 bases lining up with TRBD2. CDR3 length: 13 amino acids. Germline CDR1 is MNHEY and CDR2 is SMNVEV (reference sequence). After removal of 3 bases from V and 5 bases from J, the junction contained 3 bases not matched to a gene. CDR3: CASSLGTRNEQYF. The CDR3 coding sequence is TGTGCCAGCAGTTTGGGGACTAGGAACGAGCAGTACTTC.

This clone was counted a few times. The genes are TRBV5-8 and TRBJ2-2, with a weak D call TRBD1 (6 bases). Germline V CDR1 and CDR2: SGHTS, YDEGEE. This CDR3 contains 18 residues. V gave up 4 bases and J gave up 4 bases, with 23 bases separating them. The CDR3 nucleotides read TGTGCCAGCAGCCGCCGTTCTTCTGGGGGCAGGAGCACCGGGGAGCTGTTTTTT. Residues: CASSRRSSGGRSTGELFF.

J is TRBJ2-3 and V is TRBV28; a weak D match, TRBD2 (7 bases). Deletions cut 8 bases from V and 2 bases from J, with 14 bases between. Germline-derived CDR1 and CDR2 are MDHEN and SYDVKM. The CDR3 consists of 14 residues. CDR3 residues: CASRFGGPTDTQYF. The CDR3, as DNA: TGTGCCAGCCGATTCGGGGGGCCCACAGATACGCAGTATTTT.

The chain recombines TRBV30 with TRBJ1-2; unclear D gene. This CDR3 has 13 amino acids. V was pared by 3 bases and J by 4 bases, with 12 bases between. Germline-derived CDR1 and CDR2 are GTSNPN and SVGIG (reference sequence). CDR3 sequence (DNA): TGTGCCTGGAGGGTGGGGAGGGCCTATGGCTACACCTTC. This codes for CAWRVGRAYGYTF.

With regard to this clone: An end of the junction does not agree with germline; a read error may underlie this. Other DNA sequences in the same sample also yield this CDR3. This CDR3 reads CAARGNTLTSYEQYF. CDR3 coding DNA: TGTGCCGCAAGAGGGAACACGTTAACCTCCTACGAACAGTACTTC. The chain is built from TRBV25-1 and TRBJ2-7; weak D call: TRBD2 (5 bases). The CDR3 has 15 residues. The germline CDR1 and CDR2 sequences are MGHDK and SYGVNS.

V usage is TRBV27 and J usage is TRBJ2-2; 9 nucleotides line up with TRBD2. V was pared by 2 bases and J by 7 bases, with 2 bases of the junction left unmatched. The germline CDR1 and CDR2 sequences are MNHEY and SMNVEV (reference sequence). The CDR3 sequence is 14 residues long. The CDR3 spells CASSLAGGNGELFF. Written as DNA, the CDR3 is TGTGCCAGCAGTTTAGCGGGAGGGAACGGGGAGCTGTTTTTT.

The chain employs TRBV7-8 and TRBJ1-5; no clear D. With 5 bases removed from V and 6 bases from J, the gap between germline ends came to 11 bases. There are 13 residues in the CDR3. Germline V gene sequence: CDR1 SGHVS, CDR2 FQNEAQ. CDR3 loop: CASSPDRSQPQHF. The CDR3 nucleotides are TGTGCCAGCAGCCCTGACCGGAGTCAGCCCCAGCATTTT.

The CDR3 here is CASSSGAEQFF. The CDR3, as DNA: TGCGCCAGCAGCTCAGGGGCTGAGCAGTTCTTC. V and J are TRBV5-1 and TRBJ2-1; D might be TRBD1 (6 bases). This CDR3 contains 11 residues. Trimming took 3 bases from V and 9 from J, leaving 7 bases between them. Germline loops: CDR1 SGHRS, CDR2 YFSETQ. Using reference TRBV5-1 and TRBJ2-1 for the parts outside the CDR3, the full variable domain is KAGVTQTPRYLIKTRGQQVTLSCSPISGHRSVSWYQQTPGQGLQFLFEYFSETQRNKGNFPGRFSGRQFSNSRSEMNVSTLELGDSALYLCASSSGAEQFFGPGTRLTVL.

The chain is built from TRBV5-1 and TRBJ2-5; TRBD2 matches at 7 bases. With V trimmed by 1 base and J by 5 bases, 5 bases remained unmatched. Germline V lookup: CDR1 SGHRS, CDR2 YFSETQ. This CDR3 has 14 residues. The CDR3 loop reads CASSLQGEGETQYF. For the CDR3, the DNA is TGCGCCAGCAGCTTGCAAGGGGAGGGGGAGACCCAGTACTTC.

The chain has TRBV5-6 and TRBJ2-7; D remains ambiguous. Trimming removed 2 bases at V and 5 bases at J, with 8 bases between. Germline CDR1 SGHDT, CDR2 YYEEEE. The CDR3 runs to 12 residues. The CDR3 region has the DNA TGTGCCAGCAGCTTCTTGCGGAACGAGCAGTACTTC. It translates to CASSFLRNEQYF. Complete variable domain (other parts from reference TRBV5-6 and TRBJ2-7): DAGVTQSPTHLIKTRGQQVTLRCSPKSGHDTVSWYQQALGQGPQFIFQYYEEEERQRGNFPDRFSGHQFPNYSSELNVNALLLGDSALYLCASSFLRNEQYFGPGTRLTVT.

The chain joins TRBV9 to TRBJ2-7; the match to TRBD2 covers 8 bases. The CDR3 sequence is 15 residues long. Germline lookup yields CDR1 SGDLS and CDR2 YYNGEE. V lost 0 bases and J lost 5; bases outside the gene matches: 7. The CDR3 DNA sequence: TGTGCCAGCAGCGTAGAAGGGACTAGTACCCACGAGCAGTACTTC. Amino acids: CASSVEGTSTHEQYF.

The V gene is TRBV27, the J gene TRBJ2-1, with 12 positions matching TRBD2. There are 15 residues in the CDR3. V lost 1 base to trimming and J lost 8 bases; unmatched junction nucleotides: 3. Germline V gene data show CDR1 as MNHEY and CDR2 as SMNVEV (reference sequence). The CDR3 region has the DNA TGTGCCAGCAGTTTATTGGCTAGCGGGAGGGATGAGCAGTTCTTC. Protein product: CASSLLASGRDEQFF.

V usage is TRBV6-5 and J usage is TRBJ2-7, with TRBD2 matching 8 bases. The V gene end was trimmed by 5 bases and the J gene end by 2 bases; junction bases not matched to a gene: 5. Germline V gene sequence: CDR1 MNHEY, CDR2 SVGAGI. This CDR3 has 14 amino acids. CDR3 nucleotides: TGTGCCAGCAGTCCCAGCGGGAGACCCTACGAGCAGTACTTC. Its protein product is CASSPSGRPYEQYF.

A note on this clone: In the same sample, other DNA sequences code for this CDR3. The chain combines TRBV9 with TRBJ1-1, with D hard to call. CDR1 and CDR2 (germline): SGDLS, YYNGEE. Trimming stripped 0 bases from V and 1 base from J, with 4 bases between. This CDR3 is built from 13 residues. The CDR3 sequence is CASSVASNTEAFF. The DNA of the CDR3 is TGTGCCAGCAGCGTAGCTTCGAACACTGAAGCTTTCTTT.

J is TRBJ2-7 and V is TRBV28; no reliable D call. CDR1 is MDHEN, CDR2 SYDVKM, per germline. The CDR3 length is 12 residues. Trimming removed 0 bases from V and 5 bases from J, with 5 bases in between. The CDR3 DNA reads as TGTGCCAGCAGTTTATGGTCCGACGAGCAGTACTTC. This sequence encodes CASSLWSDEQYF.

This chain links TRBV6-4 with TRBJ1-1; possibly TRBD1 for D (5 bases). V was pared by 2 bases and J by 8 bases, with 12 bases between. Germline V gene data show CDR1 as MRHNA and CDR2 as SNTAGT. CDR3 length: 13 amino acids. The CDR3 is CASSDRLRTEAFF. The CDR3 coding sequence is TGTGCCAGCAGTGACCGTCTAAGGACAGAAGCTTTCTTT.

The rearrangement joins TRBV9 to TRBJ2-5, with 12 bases that match TRBD2. The germline V gene encodes CDR1 SGDLS and CDR2 YYNGEE. The CDR3 runs 17 residues. The J segment lost 2 bases and the V segment lost 0 bases, leaving 5 bases of the junction unmatched. In DNA form, the CDR3 reads TGTGCCAGCAGCGTAGGGGCTAGCGGGAGGGTACAAGAGACCCAGTACTTC. This encodes CASSVGASGRVQETQYF.

The V call is TRBV11-2, the J call TRBJ1-2; D not certain. This CDR3 spans 11 amino acids. V was shortened by 4 bases and J by 8 bases, with 8 bases between the two germline ends. Looked up from germline, CDR1 is SGHAT and CDR2 is FQNNGV. CDR3 sequence: CASSSGGGYTF. The CDR3 coding sequence is TGTGCCAGCAGCTCGGGAGGCGGCTACACCTTC.

The rearrangement uses TRBV29-1 and TRBJ2-7; 10 nucleotides align to TRBD1. CDR1 and CDR2 (germline): SQVTM, ANQGSEA. V trimming: 6 bases; J trimming: 3 bases; junction bases outside the gene matches: 5. There are 13 residues in the CDR3. DNA of the CDR3: TGCAGCGTGCCTGGACAGGGGGTCTACGAGCAGTACTTC. Amino acids: CSVPGQGVYEQYF.

V usage is TRBV9 and J usage is TRBJ1-2; TRBD1 is a possible D gene (5 bases). V lost 2 bases and J 4 bases, leaving 12 bases between the germline ends. Germline CDR1 and CDR2: SGDLS and YYNGEE. This CDR3 is 14 amino acids long. As DNA, the CDR3 is TGTGCCAGCAGCGTTGGGGGAGGGACCTATGGCTACACCTTC. As protein: CASSVGGGTYGYTF.

The rearrangement links TRBV11-2 to TRBJ2-3; 13 nucleotides line up with TRBD2. V gave up 5 bases and J gave up 2 bases; unmatched junction bases: 10. The CDR3 totals 18 residues. CDR1 SGHAT and CDR2 FQNNGV come from the germline V gene. CDR3 nucleotide sequence: TGTGCCAGCAGCCGTCAAGGGACTAGCGGGACCTTCACAGATACGCAGTATTTT. Translated: CASSRQGTSGTFTDTQYF.

This chain uses TRBV27 with TRBJ2-1; 9 bases are shared with TRBD2. After removal of 8 bases from V and 1 base from J, the junction contained 6 bases not matched to a gene. This CDR3 has 15 residues. The germline CDR1 and CDR2 sequences are MNHEY and SMNVEV (reference sequence). The CDR3 here is CASSYSGSSYNEQFF. The CDR3 nucleotides read TGTGCCAGCTCATATAGCGGGAGTTCCTACAATGAGCAGTTCTTC.